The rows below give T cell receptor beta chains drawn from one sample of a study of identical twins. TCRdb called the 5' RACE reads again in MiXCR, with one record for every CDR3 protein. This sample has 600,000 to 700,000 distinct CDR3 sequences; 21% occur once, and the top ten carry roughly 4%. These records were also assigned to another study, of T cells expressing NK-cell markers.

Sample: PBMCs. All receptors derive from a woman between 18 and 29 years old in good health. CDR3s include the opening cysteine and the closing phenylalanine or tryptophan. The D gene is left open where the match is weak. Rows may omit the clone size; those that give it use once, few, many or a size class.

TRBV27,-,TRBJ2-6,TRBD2,CASSFSSGSSGANVLTF,TGTGCCAGCAGTTTTTCCAGCGGGAGCTCTGGGGCCAACGTCCTGACTTTC
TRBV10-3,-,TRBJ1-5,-,CATSGTQGNQPQHF,TGTGCCACCTCTGGGACCCAAGGAAATCAGCCCCAGCATTTT
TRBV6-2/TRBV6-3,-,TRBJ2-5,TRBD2,CASSYAGGRAKTQYF,TGTGCCAGCAGTTACGCTGGCGGGAGGGCCAAGACCCAGTACTTC
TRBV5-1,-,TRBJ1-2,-,CASSEGPRGYTF,TGCGCCAGCAGCGAGGGCCCGCGTGGCTACACCTTC
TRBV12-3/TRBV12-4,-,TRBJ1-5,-,CASSFSGARDQPQHF,TGTGCCAGCAGTTTTTCGGGCGCGAGGGATCAGCCCCAGCATTTT
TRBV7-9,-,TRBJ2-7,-,CASSLQGWGSYEQYF,TGTGCCAGCAGCTTACAGGGATGGGGGTCCTACGAGCAGTACTTC
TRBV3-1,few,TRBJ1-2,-,CASSRKYPPTGYTF,TGTGCCAGCAGCCGGAAGTATCCTCCCACTGGCTACACCTTC
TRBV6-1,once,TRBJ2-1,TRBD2,CASRREVLGNEQFF,TGTGCCAGCAGGCGGGAGGTCCTTGGAAATGAGCAGTTCTTC
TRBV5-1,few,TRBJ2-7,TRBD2,CASSLDLGGSYEQYF,TGCGCCAGCAGCTTGGACCTGGGAGGGTCATACGAGCAGTACTTC
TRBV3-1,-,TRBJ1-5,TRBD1,CASSQGGRGGNQPQHF,TGTGCCAGCAGCCAAGGAGGCAGGGGGGGCAATCAGCCCCAGCATTTT
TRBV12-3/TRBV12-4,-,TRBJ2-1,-,CASSSIPHSRDTNNEQFF,TGTGCCAGCAGTTCCATACCGCACTCCCGGGACACCAACAATGAGCAGTTCTTC
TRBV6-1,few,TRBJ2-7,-,CASSPTGSTGEQYF,TGTGCCAGCAGCCCTACCGGGTCGACGGGTGAGCAGTACTTC
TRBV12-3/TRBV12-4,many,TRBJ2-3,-,CASSFRSTDTQYF,TGCGCCAGCAGCTTTCGTAGCACAGATACGCAGTATTTT
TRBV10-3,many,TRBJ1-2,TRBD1,CAILREYRGRYGYTF,TGTGCCATCCTACGGGAGTACAGGGGGCGTTATGGCTACACCTTC
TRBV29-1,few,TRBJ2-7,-,CSVSLPLYTYNPYEQYF,TGCAGCGTTTCCCTGCCACTATACACCTACAATCCCTACGAGCAGTACTTC
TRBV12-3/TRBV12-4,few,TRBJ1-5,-,CASSRSQPQHF,TGTGCCAGCAGTCGAAGTCAGCCCCAGCATTTT
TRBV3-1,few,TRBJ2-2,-,CASSQDMWGSPRGELFF,TGTGCCAGCAGCCAAGATATGTGGGGCTCCCCAAGGGGGGAGCTGTTTTTT
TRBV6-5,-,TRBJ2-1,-,CASSYSFGPSREEQFF,TGTGCCAGCAGTTACTCATTTGGGCCTTCCCGAGAAGAGCAGTTCTTC
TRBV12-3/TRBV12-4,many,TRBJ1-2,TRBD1,CASSGDRGYGYTF,TGTGCCAGCAGTGGGGACAGGGGATATGGCTACACCTTC
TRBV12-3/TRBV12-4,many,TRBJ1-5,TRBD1,CASSPSGGPQHF,TGTGCCAGCAGTCCCTCAGGGGGGCCCCAGCATTTT
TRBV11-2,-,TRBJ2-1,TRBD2,CASSYAGTSGSKGAYNEQFF,TGTGCCAGCAGCTATGCTGGGACTAGCGGGAGCAAGGGCGCCTACAATGAGCAGTTCTTC
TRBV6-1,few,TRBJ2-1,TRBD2,CASSPTSGGPHEQFF,TGTGCCAGCAGCCCCACTAGCGGCGGTCCCCATGAGCAGTTCTTC
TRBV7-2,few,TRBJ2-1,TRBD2,CASSFKGGSYSNEQFF,TGTGCCAGCAGCTTTAAGGGCGGGAGTTATTCGAATGAGCAGTTCTTC
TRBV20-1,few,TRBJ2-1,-,CSGLEGPLSYNEQFF,TGCAGTGGGTTAGAGGGGCCCCTATCCTACAATGAGCAGTTCTTC
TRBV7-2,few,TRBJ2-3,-,CASSPPPGTSQYF,TGTGCCAGCAGCCCCCCGCCTGGGACTTCGCAGTATTTT
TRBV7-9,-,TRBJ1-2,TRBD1,CASSFNQGATYGYTF,TGTGCCAGCAGCTTTAATCAGGGGGCTACGTATGGCTACACCTTC
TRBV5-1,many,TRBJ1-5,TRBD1,CASSSGTGGQPQHF,TGTGCCAGCAGTTCTGGGACAGGCGGTCAGCCCCAGCATTTT
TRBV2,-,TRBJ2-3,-,CASLSTDTQYF,TGTGCCAGCCTTAGCACAGATACGCAGTATTTT
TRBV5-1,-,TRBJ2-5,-,CASSLGDQQETQYF,TGCGCCAGCAGCTTGGGAGACCAGCAAGAGACCCAGTACTTC
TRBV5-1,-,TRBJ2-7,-,CASSLGYGTPREQYF,TGCGCCAGCAGCTTGGGTTACGGGACTCCGAGGGAGCAGTACTTC
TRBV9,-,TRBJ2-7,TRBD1,CASSVGYTGGSYEQYF,TGTGCCAGCAGCGTAGGGTACACAGGGGGTTCCTACGAGCAGTACTTC
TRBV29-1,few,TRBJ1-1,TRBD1,CSVEVQGWTEAFF,TGCAGCGTTGAAGTACAGGGGTGGACTGAAGCTTTCTTT
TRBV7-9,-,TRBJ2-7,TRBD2,CASSLVTSGASYEQYF,TGTGCCAGCAGCTTGGTGACTAGCGGGGCCTCCTACGAGCAGTACTTC
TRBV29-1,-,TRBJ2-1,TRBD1,CSVEVTGFKYNEQFF,TGCAGCGTTGAGGTGACAGGGTTCAAATACAATGAGCAGTTCTTC
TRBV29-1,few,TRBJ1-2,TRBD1,CSVGTGVTYGYTF,TGCAGCGTTGGGACAGGGGTTACTTATGGCTACACCTTC
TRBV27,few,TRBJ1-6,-,CASSHDTYSPLHF,TGTGCCAGCAGTCACGACACTTATTCACCCCTCCACTTT
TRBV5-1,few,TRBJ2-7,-,CASSSGLTYEQYF,TGCGCCAGCAGCTCGGGACTCACCTACGAGCAGTACTTC
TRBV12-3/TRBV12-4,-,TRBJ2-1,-,CASSLTVVEQFF,TGTGCCAGCAGTTTGACCGTCGTGGAGCAGTTCTTC
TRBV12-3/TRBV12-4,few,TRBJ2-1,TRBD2,CASSLYAGTRINEQFF,TGTGCCAGCAGTTTATACGCCGGGACTAGGATCAATGAGCAGTTCTTC
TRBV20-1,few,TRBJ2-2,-,CSANDVVGGGELFF,TGCAGTGCCAATGATGTCGTAGGCGGCGGGGAGCTGTTTTTT
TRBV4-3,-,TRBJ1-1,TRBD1,CASSPGQVAEAFF,TGCGCCAGCAGCCCCGGACAGGTCGCTGAAGCTTTCTTT
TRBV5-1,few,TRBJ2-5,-,CASSTGAQAGETQYF,TGCGCCAGCAGCACCGGGGCTCAGGCCGGCGAGACCCAGTACTTC
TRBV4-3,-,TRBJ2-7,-,CASSQDHSQNAYEQYF,TGCGCCAGCAGCCAAGATCATTCGCAGAACGCCTACGAGCAGTACTTC
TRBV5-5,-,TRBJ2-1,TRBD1,CASRRTGGYNEQFF,TGTGCCAGCAGAAGGACAGGGGGGTACAATGAGCAGTTCTTC
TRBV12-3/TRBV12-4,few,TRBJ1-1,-,CASSFFRTEAFF,TGTGCCAGCAGTTTTTTCCGGACTGAAGCTTTCTTT
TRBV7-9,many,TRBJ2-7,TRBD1,CASSLGTGVYEQYF,TGTGCCAGCAGCTTAGGAACAGGGGTCTACGAGCAGTACTTC
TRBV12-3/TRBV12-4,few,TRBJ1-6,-,CASSRESSPLHF,TGTGCCAGCAGTCGAGAATCTTCACCCCTCCACTTT